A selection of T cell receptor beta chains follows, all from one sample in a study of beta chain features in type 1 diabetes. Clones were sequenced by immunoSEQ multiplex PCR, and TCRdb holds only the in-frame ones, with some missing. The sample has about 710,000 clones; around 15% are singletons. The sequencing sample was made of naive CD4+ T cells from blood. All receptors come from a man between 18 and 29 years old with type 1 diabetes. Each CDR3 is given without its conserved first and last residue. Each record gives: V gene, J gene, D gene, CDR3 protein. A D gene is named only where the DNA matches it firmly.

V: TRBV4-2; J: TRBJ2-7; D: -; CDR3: ASSRGDGNTMGQY
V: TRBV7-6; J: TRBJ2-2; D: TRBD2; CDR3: ASSLRTSLAGELF
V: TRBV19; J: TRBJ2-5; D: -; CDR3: ASSIDFQETQY
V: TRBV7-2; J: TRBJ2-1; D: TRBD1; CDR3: ASRVDRASYNEQF
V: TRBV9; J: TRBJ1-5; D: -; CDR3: ASSVGMGGGQPQH
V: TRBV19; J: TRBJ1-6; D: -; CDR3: ASSGGSGYLRSPLH
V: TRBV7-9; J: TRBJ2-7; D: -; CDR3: ASNLDSSYEQY
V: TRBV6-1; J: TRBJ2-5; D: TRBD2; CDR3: ASASGAWETQY
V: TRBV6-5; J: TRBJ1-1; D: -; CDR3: ATLRRSNTEAF
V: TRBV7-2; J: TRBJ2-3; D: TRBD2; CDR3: ASSLESGAQY
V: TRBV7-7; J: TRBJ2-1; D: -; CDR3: ASSLRESSYNEQF
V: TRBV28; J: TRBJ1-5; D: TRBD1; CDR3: ASSIYRGAQPQH
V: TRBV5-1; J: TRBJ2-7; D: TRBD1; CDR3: ASSTQDRAYEQY
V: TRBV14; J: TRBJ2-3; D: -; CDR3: ASSQSHRDGTDTQY
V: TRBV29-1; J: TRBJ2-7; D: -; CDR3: SAGYGTYEQY
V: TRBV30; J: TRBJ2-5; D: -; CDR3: AWSVPPPGYGETQY
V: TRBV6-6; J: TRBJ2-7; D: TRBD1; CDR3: ASSSLRTGQSYEQY
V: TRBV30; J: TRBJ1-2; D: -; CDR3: AWSADHNGYT
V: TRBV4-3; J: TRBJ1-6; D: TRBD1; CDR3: ASSQVDREGSPLH
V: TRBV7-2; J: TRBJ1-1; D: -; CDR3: ASSSQLGIEAF
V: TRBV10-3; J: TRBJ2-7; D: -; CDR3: AITTDLSSYEQY
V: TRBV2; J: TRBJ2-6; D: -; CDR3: ASSQQGLRLGANVLT
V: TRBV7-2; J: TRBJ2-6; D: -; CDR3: ASSSNRDSGANVLT
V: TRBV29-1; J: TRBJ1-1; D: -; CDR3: SVVPNMNTEAF
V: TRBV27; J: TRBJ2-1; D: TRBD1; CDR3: ASSVGQGVWNEQF
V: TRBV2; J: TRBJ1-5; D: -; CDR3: ASSEVSRNNQPQH
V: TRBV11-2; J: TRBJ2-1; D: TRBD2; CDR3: ASSPGLAGQYNEQF
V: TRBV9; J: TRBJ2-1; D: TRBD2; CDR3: ASSELAGVISEQF
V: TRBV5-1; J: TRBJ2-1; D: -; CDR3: ASKIPSDNEQF
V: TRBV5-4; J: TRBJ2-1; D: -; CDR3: ASSLFPAPNEQF
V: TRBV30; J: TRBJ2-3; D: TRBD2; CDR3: AWRRGGATDTQY
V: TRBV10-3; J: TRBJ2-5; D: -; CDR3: AISDREETQY
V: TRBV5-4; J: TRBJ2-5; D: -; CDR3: ASSAGWETQY
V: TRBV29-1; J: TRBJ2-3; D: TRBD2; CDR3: SVGTSGGARDTQY
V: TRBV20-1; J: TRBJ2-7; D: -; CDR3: SAFQGGEQY
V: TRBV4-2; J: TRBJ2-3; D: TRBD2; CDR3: ASSHGPPGLGGTDTQY
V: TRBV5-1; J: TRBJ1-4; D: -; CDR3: ASSFQYNEKLF
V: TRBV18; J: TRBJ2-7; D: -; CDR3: ASSPNPRGLPYEQY
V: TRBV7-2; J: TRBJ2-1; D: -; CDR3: ASSPGRISSYNEQF
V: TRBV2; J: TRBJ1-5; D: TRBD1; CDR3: ASRTGGNQPQH
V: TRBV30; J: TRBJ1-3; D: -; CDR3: AWQIYSGNTIY
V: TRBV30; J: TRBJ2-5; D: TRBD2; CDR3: AWGTRGAETQY
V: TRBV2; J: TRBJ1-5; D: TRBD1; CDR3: ASTPPGQGYSNQPQH
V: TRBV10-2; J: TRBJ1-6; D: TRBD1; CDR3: ASSGTGDSPLH
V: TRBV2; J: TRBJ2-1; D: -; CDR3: ATSLDEQF
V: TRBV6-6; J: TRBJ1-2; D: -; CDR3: ASSYGEGANYGYT
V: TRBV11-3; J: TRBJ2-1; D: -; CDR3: ASSLDRGGFQGQF
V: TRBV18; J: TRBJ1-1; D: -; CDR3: ASTQGWDTEAF
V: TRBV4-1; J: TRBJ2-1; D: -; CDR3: ASSPRIGDEQF
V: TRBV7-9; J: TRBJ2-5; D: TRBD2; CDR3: ASSRDSGGQETQY
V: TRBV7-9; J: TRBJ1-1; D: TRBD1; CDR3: ASSLAPGGALGGNTEAF
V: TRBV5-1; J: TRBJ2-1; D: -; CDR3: ASSLRSGGTYNEQF
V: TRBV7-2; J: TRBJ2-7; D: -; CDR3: ASALGGSYEQY
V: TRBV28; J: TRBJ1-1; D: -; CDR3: ASSFKRFAEAF